Below, 31 T cell receptor beta chains from the same sample are listed, as sequenced in a study of blood T cell repertoires in COVID-19. Assay: immunoSEQ multiplex PCR; the TCRdb copy retains only in-frame clones and omits some. Seen here are 200,000 to 250,000 clones, 92% observed once, and the top ten hold over 0.75%. Sequencing was performed on peripheral blood. The receptors shown here come from a man aged 55 to 70 with COVID-19, enrolled during active disease.

The chain is built from TRBV4-2 and TRBJ2-3, with TRBD1 identical over 7 bases. V lost 1 base to trimming and J lost 1 base; unmatched junction nucleotides: 8. CDR3 length equals 17 residues. Germline CDR1 reads LGHNA; CDR2 reads YNFKEQ. The CDR3 is CASSQGTGTERTDTQYF. The CDR3 DNA reads as TGTGCCAGCAGCCAAGGTACCGGGACAGAACGCACAGATACGCAGTATTTT.

J is TRBJ2-3 and V is TRBV19, with 9 bases aligning to TRBD2. The germline CDR1 and CDR2 sequences are LNHDA and SQIVND (reference sequence). CDR3 length: 13 amino acids. Trimming took 5 bases from V and 6 from J; bases not matched to a gene: 3. As DNA, the CDR3 is TGTGCCAGTAGTCGCGGGAGGGGGGATACGCAGTATTTT. Its protein product is CASSRGRGDTQYF.

This clone was observed a handful of times. The chain employs TRBV5-1 and TRBJ2-1, with no clear D. V was clipped by 4 bases and J by 0 bases, with 11 bases between them. The CDR3 extends over 15 amino acids. Germline CDR1 reads SGHRS; CDR2 reads YFSETQ. The CDR3 protein is CASSLGPNSYNEQFF. CDR3 nucleotide sequence: TGCGCCAGCAGCCTTGGGCCAAACTCCTACAATGAGCAGTTCTTC.

The V call is TRBV5-1, the J call TRBJ2-7, with a tentative D call TRBD2 (6 bases). This CDR3 is built from 16 residues. V was shortened by 5 bases and J by 0 bases, with 18 bases between the two germline ends. CDR1 and CDR2 (germline): SGHRS, YFSETQ. In DNA, the CDR3 is TGCGCCAGCAGACGGGGACCGGGAGCGTTCTCCTACGAGCAGTACTTC. Protein sequence: CASRRGPGAFSYEQYF. The full variable domain, in which reference TRBV5-1 and TRBJ2-7 provide the parts outside the CDR3, is KAGVTQTPRYLIKTRGQQVTLSCSPISGHRSVSWYQQTPGQGLQFLFEYFSETQRNKGNFPGRFSGRQFSNSRSEMNVSTLELGDSALYLCASRRGPGAFSYEQYFGPGTRLTVT.

The rearrangement uses TRBV7-3 and TRBJ2-1; 12 positions agree with TRBD2. The germline gives CDR1 SGHTA, CDR2 FQGTGA. The CDR3 sequence is 16 residues long. Germline trimming cut 6 bases from V and 9 bases from J; bases unmatched to any gene: 12. The CDR3 nucleotides read TGTGCCAGCAGTCGTCTAGCGGGGGGGCCGGTCGGTGAGCAGTTCTTC. Translation gives CASSRLAGGPVGEQFF.

The gene calls are TRBV19 and TRBJ2-1; D is perhaps TRBD2 (6 bases). CDR1 and CDR2 from the germline V gene are LNHDA and SQIVND (reference sequence). The length of the CDR3 is 15 residues. V lost 5 bases and J 1 base, leaving 12 bases between the germline ends. The CDR3 sequence is CASSRVGTSYNEQFF. Here the CDR3 DNA reads TGTGCCAGTAGTCGCGTCGGGACTTCCTACAATGAGCAGTTCTTC. Full variable domain (outside the CDR3, taken from reference TRBV19 and TRBJ2-1): DGGITQSPKYLFRKEGQNVTLSCEQNLNHDAMYWYRQDPGQGLRLIYYSQIVNDFQKGDIAEGYSVSREKKESFPLTVTSAQKNPTAFYLCASSRVGTSYNEQFFGPGTRLTVL.

The rearrangement joins TRBV18 to TRBJ1-1; D might be TRBD1 (6 bases). The ends were cut back, 0 bases at V and 1 base at J, with 12 bases in the middle. There are 16 residues in the CDR3. Germline CDR1 is KGHSH and CDR2 is LQKENI. This CDR3 reads CASSPPRTDWNTEAFF. DNA for the CDR3: TGTGCCAGCTCACCACCTCGGACAGACTGGAACACTGAAGCTTTCTTT.

Remarks on this clone: One end of the junction varies from germline; a read error may be responsible. V usage is TRBV14 and J usage is TRBJ2-7; 13 bases are shared with TRBD2. Germline assignment: CDR1 SGHDN and CDR2 FVKESK. The CDR3 extends over 15 amino acids. The CDR3 DNA is TGTGCCAGCAGCCATTCAGGACTAGCGGGAGAAATTATGAACTTC. It codes for CASSHSGLAGEIMNF.

V is TRBV6-5 and J is TRBJ2-1; tentative D call: TRBD2 (5 bases). V lost 4 bases and J 8 bases, leaving 18 bases between the germline ends. The CDR3 is made up of 15 amino acids. The V gene's germline CDR1 is MNHEY and CDR2 SVGAGI. The CDR3 loop is CASSFAGAALDEQFF. The CDR3 DNA follows: TGTGCCAGCAGTTTCGCAGGAGCGGCCCTGGATGAGCAGTTCTTC.

The chain links TRBV24-1 to TRBJ2-2, with 12 bases lining up with TRBD1. In germline, CDR1 is KGHDR, CDR2 SFDVKD. Trimming cost V 10 bases and J 4 bases; bases outside gene matches: 3. The CDR3 covers 14 residues. The CDR3 DNA sequence: TGTGCCACAGGGACAGGGGGCGGCACCGGGGAGCTGTTTTTT. Its protein product is CATGTGGGTGELFF.

The chain joins TRBV5-1 to TRBJ1-1; 12 bases match TRBD1. Germline V gives CDR1 SGHRS, CDR2 YFSETQ. The CDR3 covers 15 residues. After removal of 3 bases from V and 4 bases from J, the junction contained 4 bases not matched to a gene. CDR3 in DNA: TGCGCCAGCAGCTCCGGGACAGGGGGCTCCACTGAAGCTTTCTTT. Protein: CASSSGTGGSTEAFF.

This clone appeared once. J is TRBJ1-1 and V is TRBV3-1 (or the pseudogene TRBV3-2); 8 bases are shared with TRBD1. The CDR3 contains 16 residues. Germline assignment: CDR1 LGHDT and CDR2 YNNKEL (reference sequence). Losses at the gene ends were 7 bases for V and 0 bases for J; bases not matched to a gene: 10. The CDR3 nucleotides are TGTGCCAGCAAAATGGGACAGGCGATTCTGAACACTGAAGCTTTCTTT. Protein product: CASKMGQAILNTEAFF.

This clone showed up just a few times. The rearrangement links TRBV10-1 to TRBJ2-1; tentatively, D is TRBD2 (5 bases). Germline CDR1 is WNHNN and CDR2 is SYGVQD (reference sequence). The V gene lost 0 bases and the J gene lost 9 bases, with 12 bases spanning the gap. The CDR3 runs 14 residues. CDR3 nucleotide sequence: TGCGCCAGCAGTGAGTCGAGGGTGGGAAGTGAGCAGTTCTTC. It is translated as CASSESRVGSEQFF.

J is TRBJ2-1 and V is TRBV4-3; D is perhaps TRBD2 (7 bases). This CDR3 region has 17 residues. V was clipped by 4 bases and J by 6 bases, with 22 bases between them. Germline V CDR1 and CDR2: LGHNA, YSLEER. The CDR3 DNA follows: TGCGCCAGCAGCCTCATACAACGGACTAGGGGGAGCAATGAGCAGTTCTTC. Translated, it gives CASSLIQRTRGSNEQFF.

V usage is TRBV10-3 and J usage is TRBJ1-5; D perhaps matches TRBD1 (6 bases). Germline CDR1 ENHRY, CDR2 SYGVKD. V shed 2 bases and J shed 0 bases, with 17 bases lying between them. This CDR3 has 18 amino acids. Here the CDR3 DNA reads TGTGCCATCAGTGAGACCCCAGGGGACCTTAGTAGCAATCAGCCCCAGCATTTT. It is translated as CAISETPGDLSSNQPQHF.

The chain is built from TRBV14 and TRBJ2-1, with a possible D match to TRBD2 (5 bases). The ends were cut back, 4 bases at V and 8 bases at J, with 15 bases in the middle. From germline, CDR1 is SGHDN and CDR2 FVKESK. This CDR3 region has 14 residues. The CDR3 sequence is CASSLYPSIHEQFF. The CDR3 DNA follows: TGTGCCAGCAGCCTTTATCCTAGCATCCATGAGCAGTTCTTC.

The rearrangement uses TRBV6-5 and TRBJ1-1; the D is unclear. This CDR3 is 13 amino acids long. V gave up 1 base and J gave up 4 bases, with 7 bases separating them. From germline, CDR1 is MNHEY and CDR2 SVGAGI. CDR3 loop: CASSYLFGTEAFF. CDR3 coding DNA: TGTGCCAGCAGTTACTTGTTCGGCACTGAAGCTTTCTTT.

V usage is TRBV19 and J usage is TRBJ2-7, with 8 positions matching TRBD2. Losses at the gene ends were 6 bases for V and 2 bases for J; bases not matched to a gene: 9. Germline V gene lookup returns CDR1 LNHDA and CDR2 SQIVND (reference sequence). This CDR3 contains 15 residues. The CDR3, as DNA: TGTGCCAGTAGCTCGGCCGGGACTAGTGCCTACGAGCAGTACTTC. Protein: CASSSAGTSAYEQYF.

The chain couples TRBV5-5 to TRBJ2-1; weak D call: TRBD1 (5 bases). Germline CDR1 and CDR2: SGHKS and YYEKEE (reference sequence). V was cut by 2 bases and J by 0 bases, with 6 bases left in between. CDR3 length equals 14 residues. This CDR3 reads CASSFQGSYNEQFF. In DNA form, the CDR3 reads TGTGCCAGCAGCTTCCAGGGCTCCTACAATGAGCAGTTCTTC.

This sequence joins TRBV7-2 and TRBJ1-5; no clear D. Germline CDR1 SGHTA, CDR2 FQGNSA. This CDR3 spans 13 amino acids. V was pared by 1 base and J by 7 bases, with 8 bases between. Here the CDR3 reads CASSLGPGQPQHF. The CDR3 DNA reads as TGTGCCAGCAGCTTAGGTCCGGGACAGCCCCAGCATTTT.

The gene calls are TRBV5-5 and TRBJ1-5; 8 nucleotides match TRBD1. Germline V lookup: CDR1 SGHKS, CDR2 YYEKEE (reference sequence). V dropped 5 bases and J dropped 3; count of bases not matched to a gene: 4. The CDR3 consists of 14 residues. CDR3 sequence reads: CASSSGQDNQPQHF. The CDR3 nucleotides read TGTGCCAGCAGTTCGGGACAGGACAATCAGCCCCAGCATTTT.

This chain uses TRBV6-4 with TRBJ2-7, with D perhaps TRBD1 (6 bases). Germline V CDR1 and CDR2: MRHNA, SNTAGT. CDR3 length equals 14 residues. The V end lost 7 bases, the J end lost 5 bases, and 18 bases lay between the germline ends. The CDR3 is CASTRKPTGNEQYF. The DNA of the CDR3 is TGTGCCAGCACTCGCAAACCTACAGGGAACGAGCAGTACTTC.

The DNA for the CDR3 is TGTGCCAGCAGCCCCACAGGGGGCGCTAACTATGGCTACACCTTC. Its translation: CASSPTGGANYGYTF. This rearrangement joins TRBV5-8 to TRBJ1-2; TRBD1 matches at 9 bases. V lost 4 bases, J lost 0 bases, and 4 bases stayed unmatched. Germline CDR1 reads SGHTS; CDR2 reads YDEGEE. This CDR3 has 15 residues.

This clone was found once. The J gene is TRBJ1-5, the V gene TRBV27; 12 bases align to TRBD1. The ends lost 4 bases at V and 3 bases at J; junction bases unmatched: 7. CDR1 is MNHEY and CDR2 is SMNVEV in the germline V gene (reference sequence). CDR3 length equals 17 residues. CDR3 region: CASSSLGQGAFNQPQHF. In nucleotides, the CDR3 is TGTGCCAGCAGTTCATTGGGACAGGGGGCTTTCAATCAGCCCCAGCATTTT.

This rearrangement joins TRBV27 to TRBJ1-5, with 11 bases identical to TRBD1. The trim removed 3 bases at V and 3 bases at J, leaving 4 bases unmatched. The CDR3 spans 16 residues. The germline V gene encodes CDR1 MNHEY and CDR2 SMNVEV (reference sequence). The CDR3 region is CASSFLGQGVNQPQHF. The CDR3 coding sequence is TGTGCCAGCAGTTTCTTGGGACAGGGGGTCAATCAGCCCCAGCATTTT.

As for this clone: Other DNA sequences in this sample translate to the same CDR3. The genes are TRBV11-2 and TRBJ1-1; tentatively, D is TRBD1 (5 bases). The CDR3 extends over 14 amino acids. Germline values: CDR1 SGHAT, CDR2 FQNNGV. With 1 base removed from V and 2 bases from J, the gap between germline ends came to 8 bases. CDR3 DNA: TGTGCCAGCAGCTTAGTCACAGGAAACACTGAAGCTTTCTTT. It is translated as CASSLVTGNTEAFF.

The genes are TRBV19 and TRBJ2-5, with 7 positions matching TRBD2. The V and J ends lost 5 bases and 2 bases, in that order; junction bases with no gene match: 8. CDR3 length: 15 amino acids. Germline V CDR1 and CDR2: LNHDA, SQIVND (reference sequence). Written as DNA, the CDR3 is TGTGCCAGTAGTGCCAGCGGGGTGGGGCAAGAGACCCAGTACTTC. The encoded protein is CASSASGVGQETQYF.

V and J are TRBV27 and TRBJ2-7, with TRBD2 identical over 7 bases. This CDR3 comprises 17 residues. Germline trimming cut 5 bases from V and 0 bases from J; bases unmatched to any gene: 13. Germline assignment: CDR1 MNHEY and CDR2 SMNVEV (reference sequence). This CDR3 reads CASSPTRLAARSYEQYF. For the CDR3, the DNA is TGTGCCAGCAGTCCCACCCGACTAGCTGCGCGCTCCTACGAGCAGTACTTC.

The chain combines TRBV4-2 with TRBJ1-6; D is uncertain. V lost 1 base, J lost 11 bases, and 9 bases lay in between. The CDR3 runs 13 residues. CDR1 and CDR2 (germline): LGHNA, YNFKEQ. The CDR3 DNA follows: TGTGCCAGCAGCCAAGGGCTCCAAGCACCCCTCCACTTT. It is translated as CASSQGLQAPLHF.

CDR3 amino acids: CASSVAGQGTYEQYF. CDR3 in DNA: TGTGCCAGCAGTGTCGCGGGACAGGGCACCTACGAGCAGTACTTC. The V and J genes are TRBV28 and TRBJ2-7; 9 bases match TRBD1. This CDR3 region has 15 residues. Per germline, CDR1 MDHEN and CDR2 SYDVKM. Trimming cost V 5 bases and J 2 bases; bases outside gene matches: 7.

The chain is built from TRBV30 and TRBJ1-1; no definite D call. V was clipped by 1 base and J by 0 bases, with 6 bases between them. CDR3 length equals 13 residues. Germline assignment: CDR1 GTSNPN and CDR2 SVGIG (reference sequence). In DNA, the CDR3 is TGTGCCTGGAGTGGGGCGTTGAACACTGAAGCTTTCTTT. Residues: CAWSGALNTEAFF.